These 5 T cell receptor beta chains originate from one sample sequenced in a study of blood T cell repertoires in COVID-19. Repertoires were generated with immunoSEQ multiplex PCR, while TCRdb's copy carries only in-frame clones and drops some. Of some 100,000 clones in the sample, roughly 88% were seen once. Sequences were obtained from peripheral blood. The receptor source for this set is a middle-aged man with COVID-19, enrolled during active disease.

This sequence joins TRBV19 and TRBJ2-7, with 7 bases that match TRBD1. V was pared by 5 bases and J by 0 bases, with 7 bases of the junction left unmatched. Germline V gene lookup returns CDR1 LNHDA and CDR2 SQIVND (reference sequence). The CDR3 is made up of 15 amino acids. CDR3 DNA: TGTGCCAGTAGTGTCACAGGGGTCCTCTCCTACGAGCAGTACTTC. Translating it yields CASSVTGVLSYEQYF.

CDR3: CASSSRFQGIDTDTQYF. CDR3 bases: TGTGCCAGCAGCTCTAGGTTTCAGGGAATAGATACAGATACGCAGTATTTT. This chain joins TRBV7-9 and TRBJ2-3; D perhaps matches TRBD1 (5 bases). V dropped 4 bases and J dropped 3 bases, with 20 bases sitting between them. The CDR3 consists of 17 residues. The germline CDR1 and CDR2 sequences are SEHNR and FQNEAQ (reference sequence).

V and J are TRBV24-1 and TRBJ2-3; 11 positions match TRBD2. The CDR3 is 16 residues long. Per the germline V gene, CDR1 is KGHDR and CDR2 is SFDVKD. The trim removed 8 bases at V and 6 bases at J, leaving 12 bases unmatched. The CDR3 loop reads CATNRLAGGSIDTQYF. The CDR3 DNA reads TGTGCCACCAATCGCCTAGCGGGGGGTAGCATTGATACGCAGTATTTT.

The chain combines TRBV3-1 (or the pseudogene TRBV3-2) with TRBJ2-2; perhaps TRBD2 as D (6 bases). V lost 1 base and J 4 bases, leaving 16 bases between the germline ends. This CDR3 has 17 residues. From germline, CDR1 is LGHDT and CDR2 YNNKEL (reference sequence). CDR3: CASSQVLLAPSTGELFF. The CDR3, as DNA: TGTGCCAGCAGCCAAGTCCTACTAGCCCCGAGCACCGGGGAGCTGTTTTTT.

CDR3 sequence: CASSLRSTQQYF. The CDR3 coding sequence is TGTGCCAGCAGTTTAAGATCTACGCAGCAGTACTTC. The rearrangement joins TRBV12-3 or TRBV12-4 to TRBJ2-7, with D unresolved. The CDR3 totals 12 residues. V was pared by 2 bases and J by 8 bases, with 10 bases between.